The next 5 T cell receptor beta chains were all read from a single sample in a study of tissue T cells after allogeneic stem cell transplantation. This table comes from immunoSEQ multiplex PCR, and its TCRdb copy is limited to in-frame clones, with some not included. The sample holds roughly 25,000 clones, more than 80% seen once. The sample consisted of blood, taken before transplantation. All receptors come from a male donor at least 60 years old who later had graft-versus-host disease after an allogeneic stem cell transplant.

This sequence joins TRBV2 and TRBJ2-1; the D call may be TRBD1 or TRBD2 (5 bases each). CDR3 size: 15 residues. Germline lookup yields CDR1 SNHLY and CDR2 FYNNEI. Trimming cost V 4 bases and J 1 base, with 11 bases left between them. As DNA, the CDR3 is TGTGCCAGCAGTGCGGGACGGAGTTCCTACAATGAGCAGTTCTTC. Amino acids: CASSAGRSSYNEQFF.

V usage is TRBV30 and J usage is TRBJ1-5; possibly TRBD1 for D (5 bases). The length of the CDR3 is 13 residues. The V end was cut by 3 bases, the J end by 4 bases, with 10 bases between. Germline V gives CDR1 GTSNPN, CDR2 SVGIG (reference sequence). CDR3 protein: CAWRGGVNQPQHF. CDR3 nucleotides: TGTGCCTGGAGGGGGGGAGTTAATCAGCCCCAGCATTTT.

The chain carries TRBV7-6 and TRBJ1-4; 9 bases align to TRBD1. The CDR3 runs 17 residues. Trimming cost V 5 bases and J 6 bases; bases outside gene matches: 13. The germline CDR1 and CDR2 sequences are SGHVS and FNYEAQ. The CDR3 spells CASSRSPGGQGYEKLFF. For the CDR3, the DNA is TGTGCCAGCAGCCGATCCCCGGGGGGACAGGGATATGAAAAACTGTTTTTT.

This chain uses TRBV6-5 with TRBJ1-2, with TRBD1 matching 7 bases. Per germline, CDR1 MNHEY and CDR2 SVGAGI. With 0 bases clipped from V and 5 bases from J, the junction kept 9 bases outside the gene matches. This CDR3 has 16 amino acids. The CDR3 protein is CASSYSPLAGGYGYTF. DNA of the CDR3: TGTGCCAGCAGTTACTCACCCTTGGCAGGGGGGTATGGCTACACCTTC.

V gene TRBV5-1 combines with J gene TRBJ2-2, with 13 positions matching TRBD2. The CDR3 is made up of 16 amino acids. With 4 bases clipped from V and 7 bases from J, the junction kept 7 bases outside the gene matches. Germline V lookup: CDR1 SGHRS, CDR2 YFSETQ. This chain's CDR3 is CASSPRTSGSHGELFF. For the CDR3, the DNA is TGCGCCAGCAGCCCCCGGACTAGCGGGAGCCACGGGGAGCTGTTTTTT.